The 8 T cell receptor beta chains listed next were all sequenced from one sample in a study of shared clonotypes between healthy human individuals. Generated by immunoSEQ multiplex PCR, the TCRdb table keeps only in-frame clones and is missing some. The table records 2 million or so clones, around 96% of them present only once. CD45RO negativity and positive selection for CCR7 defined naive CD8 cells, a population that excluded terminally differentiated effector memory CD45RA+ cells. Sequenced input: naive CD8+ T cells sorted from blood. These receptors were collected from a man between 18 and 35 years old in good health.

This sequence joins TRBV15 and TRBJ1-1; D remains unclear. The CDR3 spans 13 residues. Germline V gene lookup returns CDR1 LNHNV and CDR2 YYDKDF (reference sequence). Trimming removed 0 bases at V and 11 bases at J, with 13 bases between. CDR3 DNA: TGTGCCACCAGCAGAGAGGGCGGTCCGGCGGCTTTCTTT. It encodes CATSREGGPAAFF.

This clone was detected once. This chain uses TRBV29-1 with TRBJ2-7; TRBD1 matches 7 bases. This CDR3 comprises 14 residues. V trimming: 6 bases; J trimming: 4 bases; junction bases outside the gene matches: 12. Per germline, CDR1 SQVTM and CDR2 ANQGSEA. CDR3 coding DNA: TGCAGCGTCTCTATAGGGGGCTCTTCGTACGAGCAGTACTTC. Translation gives CSVSIGGSSYEQYF.

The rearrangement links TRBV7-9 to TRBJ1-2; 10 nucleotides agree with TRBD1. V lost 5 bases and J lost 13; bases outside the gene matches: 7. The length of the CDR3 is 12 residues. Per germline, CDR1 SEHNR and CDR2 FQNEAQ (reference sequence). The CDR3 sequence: CASSSGTGVSTF. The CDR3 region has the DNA TGTGCCAGCAGCAGTGGGACAGGGGTTTCCACCTTC.

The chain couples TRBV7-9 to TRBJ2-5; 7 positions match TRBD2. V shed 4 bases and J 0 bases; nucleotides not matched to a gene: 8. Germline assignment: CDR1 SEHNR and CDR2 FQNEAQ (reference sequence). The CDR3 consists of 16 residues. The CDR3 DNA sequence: TGTGCCAGCAGCTCCTGGGACTATACGTACCAAGAGACCCAGTACTTC. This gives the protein CASSSWDYTYQETQYF.

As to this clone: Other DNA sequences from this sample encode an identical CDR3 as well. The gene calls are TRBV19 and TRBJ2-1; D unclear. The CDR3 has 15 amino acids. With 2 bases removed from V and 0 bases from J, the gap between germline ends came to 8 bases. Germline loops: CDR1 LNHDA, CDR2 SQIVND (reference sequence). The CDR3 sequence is CASSITASSYNEQFF. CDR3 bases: TGTGCCAGTAGTATAACGGCAAGCTCCTACAATGAGCAGTTCTTC. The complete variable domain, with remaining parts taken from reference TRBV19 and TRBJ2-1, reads DGGITQSPKYLFRKEGQNVTLSCEQNLNHDAMYWYRQDPGQGLRLIYYSQIVNDFQKGDIAEGYSVSREKKESFPLTVTSAQKNPTAFYLCASSITASSYNEQFFGPGTRLTVL.

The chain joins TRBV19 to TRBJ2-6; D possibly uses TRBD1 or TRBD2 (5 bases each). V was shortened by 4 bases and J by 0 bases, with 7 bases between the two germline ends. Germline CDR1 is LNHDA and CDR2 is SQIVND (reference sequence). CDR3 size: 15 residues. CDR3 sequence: CASSTGTSGANVLTF. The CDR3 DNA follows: TGTGCCAGTAGTACAGGGACCTCTGGGGCCAACGTCCTGACTTTC.

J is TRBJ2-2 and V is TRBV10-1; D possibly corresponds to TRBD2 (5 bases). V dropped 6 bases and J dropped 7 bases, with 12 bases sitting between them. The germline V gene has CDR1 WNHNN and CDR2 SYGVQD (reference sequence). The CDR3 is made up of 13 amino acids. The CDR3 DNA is TGCGCCAGCAGCGCCCATGAGGGCGGGGAGCTGTTTTTT. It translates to CASSAHEGGELFF.

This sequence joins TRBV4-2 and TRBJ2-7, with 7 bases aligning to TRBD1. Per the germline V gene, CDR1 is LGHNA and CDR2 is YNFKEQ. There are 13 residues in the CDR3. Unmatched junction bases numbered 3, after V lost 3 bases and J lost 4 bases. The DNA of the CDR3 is TGTGCCAGCAGCCACATACAGGGGTACGAGCAGTACTTC. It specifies CASSHIQGYEQYF.